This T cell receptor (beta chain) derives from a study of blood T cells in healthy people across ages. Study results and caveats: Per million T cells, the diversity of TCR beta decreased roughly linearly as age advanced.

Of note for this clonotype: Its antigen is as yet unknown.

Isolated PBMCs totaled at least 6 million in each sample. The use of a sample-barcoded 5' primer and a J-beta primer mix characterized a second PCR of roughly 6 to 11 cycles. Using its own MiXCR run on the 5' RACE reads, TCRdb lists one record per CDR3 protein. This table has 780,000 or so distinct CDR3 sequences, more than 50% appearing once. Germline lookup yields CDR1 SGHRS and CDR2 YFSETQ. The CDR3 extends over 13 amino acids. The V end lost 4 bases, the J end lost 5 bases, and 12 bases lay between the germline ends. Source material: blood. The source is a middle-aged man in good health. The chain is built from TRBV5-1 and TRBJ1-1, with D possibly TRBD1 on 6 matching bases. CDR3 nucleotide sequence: TGCGCCAGCAGCACTGGTAGGGGGACTGAAGCTTTCTTT. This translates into CASSTGRGTEAFF.